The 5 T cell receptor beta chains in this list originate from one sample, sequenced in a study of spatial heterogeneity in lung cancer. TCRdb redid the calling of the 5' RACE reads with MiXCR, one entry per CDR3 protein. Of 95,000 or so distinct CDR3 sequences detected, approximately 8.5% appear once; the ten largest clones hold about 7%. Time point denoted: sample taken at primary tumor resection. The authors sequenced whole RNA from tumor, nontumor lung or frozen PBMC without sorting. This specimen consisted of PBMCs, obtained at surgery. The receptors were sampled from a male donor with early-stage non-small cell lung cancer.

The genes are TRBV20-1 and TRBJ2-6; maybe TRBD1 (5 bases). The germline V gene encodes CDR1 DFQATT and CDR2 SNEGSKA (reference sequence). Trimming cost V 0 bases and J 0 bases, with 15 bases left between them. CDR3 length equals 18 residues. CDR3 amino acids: CSARDTSTASSGANVLTF. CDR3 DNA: TGCAGTGCTAGAGATACCTCGACAGCTAGCTCTGGGGCCAACGTCCTGACTTTC.

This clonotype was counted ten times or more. CDR3 nucleotide sequence: TGCGCCTGCCAGGTCATGGGGTCTGGGGCCAACGTCCTGACTTTC. Its translation is CACQVMGSGANVLTF. This sequence joins TRBV5-1 and TRBJ2-6, with no clear D. This CDR3 has 15 amino acids. V lost 10 bases to trimming and J lost 1 base, with 15 bases between them. Germline CDR1 is SGHRS and CDR2 is YFSETQ.

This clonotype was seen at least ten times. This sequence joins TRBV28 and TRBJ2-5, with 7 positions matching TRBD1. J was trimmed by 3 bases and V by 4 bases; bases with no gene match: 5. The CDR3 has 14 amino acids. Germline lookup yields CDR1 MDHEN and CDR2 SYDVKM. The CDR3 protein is CASSSGTAEETQYF. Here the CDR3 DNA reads TGTGCCAGCAGTTCCGGGACAGCCGAAGAGACCCAGTACTTC. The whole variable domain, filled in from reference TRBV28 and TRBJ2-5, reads DVKVTQSSRYLVKRTGEKVFLECVQDMDHENMFWYRQDPGLGLRLIYFSYDVKMKEKGDIPEGYSVSREKKERFSLILESASTNQTSMYLCASSSGTAEETQYFGPGTRLLVL.

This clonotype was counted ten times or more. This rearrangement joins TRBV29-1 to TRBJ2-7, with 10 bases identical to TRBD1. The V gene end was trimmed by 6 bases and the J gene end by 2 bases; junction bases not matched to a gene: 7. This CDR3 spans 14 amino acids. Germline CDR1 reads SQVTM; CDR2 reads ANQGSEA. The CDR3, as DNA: TGCAGCGTAACAGGACAGGGGGGCGCCTACGAGCAGTACTTC. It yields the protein CSVTGQGGAYEQYF.

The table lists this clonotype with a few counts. In DNA form, the CDR3 reads TGTGCCAGCAGTCCTAGTAGGCAGCCGGCGAATCAGCCCCAGCATTTT. Translating it yields CASSPSRQPANQPQHF. The rearrangement uses TRBV28 and TRBJ1-5; D remains ambiguous. Trimming shortened V by 5 bases and J by 4 bases, and 18 bases separated the two germline ends. Per germline, CDR1 MDHEN and CDR2 SYDVKM. The CDR3 consists of 16 residues.